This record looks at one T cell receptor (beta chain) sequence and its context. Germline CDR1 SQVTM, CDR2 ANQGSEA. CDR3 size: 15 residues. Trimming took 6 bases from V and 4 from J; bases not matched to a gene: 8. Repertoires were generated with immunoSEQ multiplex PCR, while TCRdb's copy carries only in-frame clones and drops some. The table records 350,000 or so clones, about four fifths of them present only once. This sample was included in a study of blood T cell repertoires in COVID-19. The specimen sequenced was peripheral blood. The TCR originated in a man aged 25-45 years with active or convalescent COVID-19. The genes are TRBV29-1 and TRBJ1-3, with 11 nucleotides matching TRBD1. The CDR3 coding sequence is TGCAGCGTGGGACAGGGGGTAATGGGAGGAAACACCATATATTTT. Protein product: CSVGQGVMGGNTIYF.